One and the same sample provided the 14 T cell receptor beta chains below, sequenced in a study of blood T cell repertoires in COVID-19. Sequencing was performed with immunoSEQ multiplex PCR; in TCRdb, only in-frame clones are kept and a portion is missing. This sample carries about 16,000 clones, approximately 88% of them seen once, and the ten largest clones take about 12%. Sequencing input: peripheral blood. The receptors come from a human donor in a cohort sampled during active COVID-19.

V usage is TRBV2 and J usage is TRBJ2-3, with TRBD2 matching 9 bases. The CDR3 length is 18 residues. Unmatched junction bases numbered 12, after V lost 4 bases and J lost 1 base. Germline CDR1 SNHLY, CDR2 FYNNEI. CDR3 in DNA: TGTGCCAGCAGTGGGGGCTTAGCGGGGGCCGGGGGCACAGATACGCAGTATTTT. It encodes CASSGGLAGAGGTDTQYF.

The genes are TRBV12-3 or TRBV12-4 and TRBJ1-1; unclear D gene. The CDR3 is 13 amino acids. V gave up 2 bases and J gave up 5 bases, with 9 bases separating them. In nucleotides, the CDR3 is TGTGCCAGCAGTTTAACGGGTCGAACTGAAGCTTTCTTT. This codes for CASSLTGRTEAFF.

The V and J genes are TRBV7-3 and TRBJ1-5; 8 bases are a match to TRBD1. Germline lookup yields CDR1 SGHTA and CDR2 FQGTGA. This CDR3 contains 13 residues. V lost 8 bases and J lost 6; bases outside the gene matches: 6. In nucleotides, the CDR3 is TGTGCCAGCGCCCAGGGGGCCGGTCAGCCCCAGCATTTT. Its translation: CASAQGAGQPQHF.

This chain joins TRBV9 and TRBJ2-2, with D possibly being TRBD2 (6 bases). This CDR3 comprises 16 residues. The V end was cut by 4 bases, the J end by 1 base, with 14 bases between. Looked up from germline, CDR1 is SGDLS and CDR2 is YYNGEE. CDR3 protein: CASSPAAAGNTGELFF. CDR3 nucleotide sequence: TGTGCCAGCAGCCCCGCTGCAGCGGGGAACACCGGGGAGCTGTTTTTT.

Notes on this clone: The junction differs from germline at one of its ends, possibly a read error. The chain has TRBV7-7 and TRBJ2-1, with 7 bases aligning to TRBD1. Germline loops: CDR1 SSHAT, CDR2 FNYEAQ (reference sequence). The CDR3 is made up of 15 amino acids. CDR3 amino acids: CASSRRDSPYNEQFF. CDR3 nucleotides: TGTGCTAGCAGCCGCCGGGACAGCCCCTACAATGAGCAGTTCTTC.

This sequence joins TRBV19 and TRBJ1-4; D is undetermined. CDR3 length equals 15 residues. Trimming took off 0 bases at V and 6 bases at J, with 11 bases between the two ends. The germline gives CDR1 LNHDA, CDR2 SQIVND (reference sequence). CDR3 nucleotides: TGTGCCAGTAGTATAGATGTTTCTCGCGATGAAAAACTGTTTTTT. It specifies CASSIDVSRDEKLFF.

V gene TRBV2 combines with J gene TRBJ2-2; D unclear. This CDR3 is 12 amino acids long. Germline V CDR1 and CDR2: SNHLY, FYNNEI. Trimming removed 3 bases from V and 6 bases from J, with 5 bases in between. The CDR3 region has the DNA TGTGCCAGCAGTGAGTCTTCCGGGGAGCTGTTTTTT. Translated: CASSESSGELFF.

The V and J genes are TRBV6-1 and TRBJ2-3, with TRBD1 matching 8 bases. This CDR3 spans 16 amino acids. Per germline, CDR1 MNHNS and CDR2 SASEGT. The V gene end was trimmed by 4 bases and the J gene end by 3 bases; junction bases not matched to a gene: 9. The CDR3 DNA sequence: TGTGCCAGCAGTGGTCAGGGGGCAGAAGGGACAGATACGCAGTATTTT. It translates to CASSGQGAEGTDTQYF.

In this sample, this clone turned up a few times. The chain combines TRBV6-2 or TRBV6-3 with TRBJ1-3, with D perhaps matching TRBD1 (6 bases). V was clipped by 3 bases and J by 2 bases, with 8 bases between them. Per germline, CDR1 MNHEY and CDR2 SVGEGT. This CDR3 spans 14 amino acids. Here the CDR3 DNA reads TGTGCCAGCAGTTATGACAGGCCTGGAAACACCATATATTTT. Protein product: CASSYDRPGNTIYF.

J is TRBJ2-7 and V is TRBV2, with 9 bases lining up with TRBD1. V shed 5 bases and J 2 bases; nucleotides not matched to a gene: 4. This CDR3 spans 14 amino acids. Germline assignment: CDR1 SNHLY and CDR2 FYNNEI. CDR3 DNA sequence: TGTGCCAGCAGTAACAGGGGGCCGACCTACGAGCAGTACTTC. Encoded protein: CASSNRGPTYEQYF.

The chain joins TRBV19 to TRBJ1-5; 11 nucleotides line up with TRBD1. This CDR3 region has 15 residues. J gave up 4 bases and V 6 bases, and 5 bases lay outside the gene matches. Germline V gene sequence: CDR1 LNHDA, CDR2 SQIVND (reference sequence). CDR3 sequence (DNA): TGTGCCAGTAGACAGGACAGGGGGCGGAATCAGCCCCAGCATTTT. It is translated as CASRQDRGRNQPQHF.

The chain has TRBV19 and TRBJ1-1; a weak D match, TRBD1 (5 bases). V lost 7 bases to trimming and J lost 1 base, with 7 bases between them. The germline CDR1 and CDR2 sequences are LNHDA and SQIVND (reference sequence). This CDR3 has 12 residues. The CDR3 DNA is TGTGCCAGTAAAGGGGAGAACACTGAAGCTTTCTTT. It encodes CASKGENTEAFF.

The CDR3 loop reads CASSSGTVYGYTF. The CDR3 bases are TGTGCCAGCAGTTCCGGGACAGTCTATGGCTACACCTTC. This chain joins TRBV28 and TRBJ1-2; 7 bases are shared with TRBD1. After removal of 4 bases from V and 4 bases from J, the junction contained 3 bases not matched to a gene. This CDR3 spans 13 amino acids. CDR1 and CDR2 (germline): MDHEN, SYDVKM.

V and J are TRBV6-2 or TRBV6-3 and TRBJ1-2, with no clear D. The germline gives CDR1 MNHEY, CDR2 SVGEGT. This CDR3 has 14 residues. V was trimmed by 0 bases and J by 7 bases, leaving 12 bases between them. CDR3 coding DNA: TGTGCCAGCAGTTACTCATCGCCTGCGGGTGGCTACACCTTC. Translation gives CASSYSSPAGGYTF.